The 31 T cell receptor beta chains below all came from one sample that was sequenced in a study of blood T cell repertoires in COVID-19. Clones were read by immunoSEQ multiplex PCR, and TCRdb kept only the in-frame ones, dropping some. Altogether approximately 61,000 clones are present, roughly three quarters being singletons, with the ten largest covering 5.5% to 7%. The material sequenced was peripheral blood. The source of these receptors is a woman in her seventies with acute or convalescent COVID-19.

CDR3 amino acids: CASSRGASGNTIYF. The DNA of the CDR3 is TGTGCCAGCAGCCGTGGGGCATCAGGAAACACCATATATTTT. The V call is TRBV5-6, the J call TRBJ1-3; tentative D call: TRBD1 (5 bases). The CDR3 is 14 residues long. V was cut by 4 bases and J by 4 bases, with 12 bases left in between. Germline CDR1 SGHDT, CDR2 YYEEEE.

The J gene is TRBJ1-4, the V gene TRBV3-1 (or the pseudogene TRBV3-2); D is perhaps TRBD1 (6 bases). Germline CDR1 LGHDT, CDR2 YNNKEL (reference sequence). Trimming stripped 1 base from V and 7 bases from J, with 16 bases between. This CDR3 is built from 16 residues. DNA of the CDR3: TGTGCCAGCAGCCAAGGGTATGGAGGGGGGGGTGAAAAACTGTTTTTT. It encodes CASSQGYGGGGEKLFF.

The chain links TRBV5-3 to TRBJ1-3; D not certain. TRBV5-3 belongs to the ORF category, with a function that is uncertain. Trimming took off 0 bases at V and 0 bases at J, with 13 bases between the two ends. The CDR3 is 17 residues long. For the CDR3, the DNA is TGTGCCAGAAGCTTGGGTCGTCCTCGGAGCTCTGGAAACACCATATATTTT. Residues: CARSLGRPRSSGNTIYF.

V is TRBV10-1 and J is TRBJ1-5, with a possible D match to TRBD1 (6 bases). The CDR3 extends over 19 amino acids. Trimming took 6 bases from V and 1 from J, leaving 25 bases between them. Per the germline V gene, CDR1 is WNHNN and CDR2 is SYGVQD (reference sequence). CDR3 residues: CASRVAGQGPLGSNQPQHF. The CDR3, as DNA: TGCGCCAGCAGGGTGGCCGGGCAGGGGCCGTTAGGGAGCAATCAGCCCCAGCATTTT.

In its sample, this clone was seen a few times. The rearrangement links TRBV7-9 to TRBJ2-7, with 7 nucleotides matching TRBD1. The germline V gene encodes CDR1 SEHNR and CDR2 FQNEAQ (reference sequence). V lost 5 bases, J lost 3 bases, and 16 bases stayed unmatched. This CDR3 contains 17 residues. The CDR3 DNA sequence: TGTGCCAGCAGCCCAAGGCCCGGGACAGACTCTTTCTACGAGCAGTACTTC. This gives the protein CASSPRPGTDSFYEQYF.

The CDR3 spells CASSFPGGPLHF. CDR3 in DNA: TGTGCCAGCAGCTTCCCCGGGGGACCCCTCCACTTT. The chain recombines TRBV7-9 with TRBJ1-6, with D perhaps TRBD1 (5 bases). Per the germline V gene, CDR1 is SEHNR and CDR2 is FQNEAQ (reference sequence). Trimming removed 3 bases at V and 12 bases at J, with 9 bases between. This CDR3 is built from 12 residues. Full variable domain (missing parts from reference TRBV7-9 and TRBJ1-6): DTGVSQNPRHKITKRGQNVTFRCDPISEHNRLYWYRQTLGQGPEFLTYFQNEAQLEKSRLLSDRFSAERPKGSFSTLEIQRTEQGDSAMYLCASSFPGGPLHFGNGTRLTVT.

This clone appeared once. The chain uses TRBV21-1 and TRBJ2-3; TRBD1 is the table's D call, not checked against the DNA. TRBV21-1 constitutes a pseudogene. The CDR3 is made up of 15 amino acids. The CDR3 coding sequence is TGTGCCAGCAGCAAAGGGTGGGACAGGGCAGATACGCAGTATTTT. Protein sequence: CASSKGWDRADTQYF.

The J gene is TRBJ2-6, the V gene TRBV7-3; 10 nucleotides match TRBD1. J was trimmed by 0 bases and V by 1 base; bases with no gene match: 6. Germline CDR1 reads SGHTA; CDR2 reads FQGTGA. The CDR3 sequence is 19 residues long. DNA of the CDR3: TGTGCCAGCAGCTTAAGAGGACAGGGGGGAAGCTCTGGGGCCAACGTCCTGACTTTC. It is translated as CASSLRGQGGSSGANVLTF.

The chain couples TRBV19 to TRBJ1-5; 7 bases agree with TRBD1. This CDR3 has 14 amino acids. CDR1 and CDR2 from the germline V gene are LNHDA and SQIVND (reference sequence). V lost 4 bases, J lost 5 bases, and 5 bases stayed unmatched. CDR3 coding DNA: TGTGCCAGTAGTAGGGGGCAGGGGGATCAGCCCCAGCATTTT. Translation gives CASSRGQGDQPQHF.

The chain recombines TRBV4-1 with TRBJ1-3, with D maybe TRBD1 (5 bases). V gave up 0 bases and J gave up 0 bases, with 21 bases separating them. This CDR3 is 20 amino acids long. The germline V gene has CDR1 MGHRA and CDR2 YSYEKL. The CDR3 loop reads CASSQDQGNSDKSSGNTIYF. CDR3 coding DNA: TGCGCCAGCAGCCAAGATCAAGGGAATTCGGACAAAAGCTCTGGAAACACCATATATTTT.

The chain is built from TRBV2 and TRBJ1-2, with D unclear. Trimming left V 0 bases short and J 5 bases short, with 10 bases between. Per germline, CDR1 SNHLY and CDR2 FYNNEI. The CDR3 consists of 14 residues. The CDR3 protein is CASSEASVEYGYTF. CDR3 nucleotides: TGTGCCAGCAGTGAAGCATCCGTAGAATATGGCTACACCTTC.

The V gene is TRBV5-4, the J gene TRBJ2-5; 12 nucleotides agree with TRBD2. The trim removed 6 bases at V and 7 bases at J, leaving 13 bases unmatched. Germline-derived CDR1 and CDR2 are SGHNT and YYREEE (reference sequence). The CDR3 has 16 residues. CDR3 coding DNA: TGTGCCAGCACACCCCGGTCTAGCGGGGGGGAGGTGACCCAGTACTTC. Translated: CASTPRSSGGEVTQYF.

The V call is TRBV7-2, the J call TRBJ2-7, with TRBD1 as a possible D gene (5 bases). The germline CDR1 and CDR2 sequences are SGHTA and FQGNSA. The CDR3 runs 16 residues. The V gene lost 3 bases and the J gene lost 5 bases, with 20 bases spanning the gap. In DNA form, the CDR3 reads TGTGCCAGCAGCTTGTTTCAGGCTCGGACACCCAACGAGCAGTACTTC. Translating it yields CASSLFQARTPNEQYF.

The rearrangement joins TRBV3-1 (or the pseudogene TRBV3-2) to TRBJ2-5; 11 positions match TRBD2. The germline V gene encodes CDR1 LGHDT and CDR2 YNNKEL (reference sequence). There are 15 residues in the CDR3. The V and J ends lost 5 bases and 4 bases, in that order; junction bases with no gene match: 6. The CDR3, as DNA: TGTGCCAGCAGCTCCTACGGACTAGCGGGAGAGACCCAGTACTTC. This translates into CASSSYGLAGETQYF.

The CDR3 bases are TGTGCCAGCAGCTTTGGCCTGACAGGGGGCTACGGAAACATTCAGTACTTC. Amino acids: CASSFGLTGGYGNIQYF. The chain employs TRBV5-6 and TRBJ2-4; 10 bases agree with TRBD1. Germline V gives CDR1 SGHDT, CDR2 YYEEEE. The trim removed 2 bases at V and 6 bases at J, leaving 11 bases unmatched. The CDR3 totals 17 residues.

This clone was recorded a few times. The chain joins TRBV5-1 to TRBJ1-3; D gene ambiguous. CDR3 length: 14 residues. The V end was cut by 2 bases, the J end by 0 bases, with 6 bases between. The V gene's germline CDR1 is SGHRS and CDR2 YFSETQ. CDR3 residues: CASSFGVSGNTIYF. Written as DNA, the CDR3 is TGCGCCAGCAGCTTCGGGGTCTCTGGAAACACCATATATTTT.

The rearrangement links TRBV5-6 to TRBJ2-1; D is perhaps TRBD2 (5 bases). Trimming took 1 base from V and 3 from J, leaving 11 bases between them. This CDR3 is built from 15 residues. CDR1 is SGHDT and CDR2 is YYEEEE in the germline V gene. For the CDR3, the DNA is TGTGCCAGCAGCTTGTATGAGCGGATCTACAATGAGCAGTTCTTC. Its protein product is CASSLYERIYNEQFF.

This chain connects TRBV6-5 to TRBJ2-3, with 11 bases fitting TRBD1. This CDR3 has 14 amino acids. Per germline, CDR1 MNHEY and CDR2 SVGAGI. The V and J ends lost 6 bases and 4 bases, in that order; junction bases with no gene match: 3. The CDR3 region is CASSRDRGADTQYF. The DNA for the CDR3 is TGTGCCAGCAGCCGGGACAGGGGGGCAGATACGCAGTATTTT.

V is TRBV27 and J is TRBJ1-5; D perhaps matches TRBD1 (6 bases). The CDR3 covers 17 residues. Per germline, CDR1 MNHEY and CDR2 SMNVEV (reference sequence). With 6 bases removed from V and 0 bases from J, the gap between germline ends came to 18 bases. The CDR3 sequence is CASSPGTPSYSNQPQHF. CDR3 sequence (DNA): TGTGCCAGCAGCCCCGGGACACCATCATATAGCAATCAGCCCCAGCATTTT.

The CDR3 region is CASSLKGVNEQFF. CDR3 DNA: TGTGCCAGCAGTTTAAAAGGGGTCAATGAGCAGTTCTTC. The chain employs TRBV28 and TRBJ2-1, with D perhaps TRBD1 (5 bases). The CDR3 sequence is 13 residues long. The V gene's germline CDR1 is MDHEN and CDR2 SYDVKM. Trimming took 2 bases from V and 6 from J, leaving 8 bases between them.

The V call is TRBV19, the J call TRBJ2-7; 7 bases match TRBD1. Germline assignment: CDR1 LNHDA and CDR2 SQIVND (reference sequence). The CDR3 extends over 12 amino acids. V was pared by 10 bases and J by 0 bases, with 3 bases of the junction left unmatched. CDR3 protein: CATGQSSYEQYF. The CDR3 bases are TGTGCCACGGGACAGAGCTCCTACGAGCAGTACTTC.

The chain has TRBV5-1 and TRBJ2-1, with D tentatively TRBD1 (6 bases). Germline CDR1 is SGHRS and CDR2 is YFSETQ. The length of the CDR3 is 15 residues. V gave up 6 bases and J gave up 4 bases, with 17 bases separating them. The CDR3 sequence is CASIPQTGAYNEQFF. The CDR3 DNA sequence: TGCGCCAGCATCCCACAGACAGGAGCATACAATGAGCAGTTCTTC.

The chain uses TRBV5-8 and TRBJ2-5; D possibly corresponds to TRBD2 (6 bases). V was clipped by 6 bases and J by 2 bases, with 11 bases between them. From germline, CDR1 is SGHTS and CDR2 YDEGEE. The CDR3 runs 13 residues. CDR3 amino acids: CASTVGGQETQYF. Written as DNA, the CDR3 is TGTGCCAGCACCGTCGGAGGGCAAGAGACCCAGTACTTC.

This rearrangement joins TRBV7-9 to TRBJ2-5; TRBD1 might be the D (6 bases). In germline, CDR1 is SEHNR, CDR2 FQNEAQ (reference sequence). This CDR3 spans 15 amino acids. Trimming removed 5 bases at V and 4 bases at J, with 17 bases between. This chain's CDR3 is CASSPQMGAGETQYF. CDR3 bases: TGTGCCAGCAGCCCCCAAATGGGGGCAGGAGAGACCCAGTACTTC.

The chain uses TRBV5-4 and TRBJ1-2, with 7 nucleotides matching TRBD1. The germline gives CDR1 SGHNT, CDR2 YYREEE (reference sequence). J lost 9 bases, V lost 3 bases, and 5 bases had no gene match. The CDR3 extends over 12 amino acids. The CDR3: CASSSYRGSYTF. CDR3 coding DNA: TGTGCCAGCAGCTCATACAGGGGTAGCTACACCTTC.

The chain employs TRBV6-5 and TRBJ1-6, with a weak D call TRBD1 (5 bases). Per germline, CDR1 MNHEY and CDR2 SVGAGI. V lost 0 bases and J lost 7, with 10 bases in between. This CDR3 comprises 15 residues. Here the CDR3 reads CASSYSQGSNSPLHF. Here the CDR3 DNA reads TGTGCCAGCAGTTACTCCCAGGGATCAAATTCACCCCTCCACTTT.

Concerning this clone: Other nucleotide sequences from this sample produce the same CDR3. CDR3 sequence: CASSQEGGNTEAFF. The CDR3 DNA reads as TGTGCCAGCAGCCAAGAGGGGGGGAACACTGAAGCTTTCTTT. V and J are TRBV3-1 (or the pseudogene TRBV3-2) and TRBJ1-1; possible D gene TRBD1, 5 bases. This CDR3 has 14 amino acids. Germline CDR1 LGHDT, CDR2 YNNKEL (reference sequence). Trimming removed 0 bases from V and 1 base from J, with 6 bases in between.

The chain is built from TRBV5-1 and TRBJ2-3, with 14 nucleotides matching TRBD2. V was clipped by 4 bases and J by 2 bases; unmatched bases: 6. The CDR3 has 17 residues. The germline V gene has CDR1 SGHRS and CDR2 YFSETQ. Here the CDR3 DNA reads TGCGCCAGCAGCAGCCGGACTAGCGGGGGGTCCACAGATACGCAGTATTTT. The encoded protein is CASSSRTSGGSTDTQYF.

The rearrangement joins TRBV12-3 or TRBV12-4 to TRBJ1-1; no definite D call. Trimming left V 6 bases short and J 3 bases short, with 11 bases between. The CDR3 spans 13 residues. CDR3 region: CASSHDRDTEAFF. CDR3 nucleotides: TGTGCCAGCAGCCACGATCGGGACACTGAAGCTTTCTTT.

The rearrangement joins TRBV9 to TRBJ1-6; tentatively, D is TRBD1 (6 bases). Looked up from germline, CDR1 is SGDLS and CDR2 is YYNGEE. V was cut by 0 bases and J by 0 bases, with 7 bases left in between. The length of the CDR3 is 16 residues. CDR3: CASSVGDISYNSPLHF. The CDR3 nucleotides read TGTGCCAGCAGCGTAGGGGACATCTCCTATAATTCACCCCTCCACTTT.

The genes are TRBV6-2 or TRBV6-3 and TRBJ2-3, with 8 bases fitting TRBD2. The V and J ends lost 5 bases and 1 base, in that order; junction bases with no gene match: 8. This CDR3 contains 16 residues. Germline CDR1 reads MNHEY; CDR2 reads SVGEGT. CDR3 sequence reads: CASSTPTAGGTDTQYF. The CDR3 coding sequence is TGTGCCAGCAGTACCCCCACAGCGGGGGGCACAGATACGCAGTATTTT.